The clone carrying this T cell receptor beta chain was counted a single time. Looked up from germline, CDR1 is SQVTM and CDR2 is ANQGSEA. CDR3 length equals 14 residues. The V gene end was trimmed by 7 bases and the J gene end by 0 bases; junction bases not matched to a gene: 7. Method: immunoSEQ multiplex PCR; TCRdb's copy keeps in-frame clones and lacks some. The sample shows 200,000 to 250,000 clones, roughly 83% of them seen only once. The sample belongs to a study of blood T cell repertoires in COVID-19. Study context: Sample material is recorded as cDNA or gDNA derived from T cells, B-cell-depleted T cells, or PBMCs.

The V gene is TRBV29-1, the J gene TRBJ1-1, with TRBD1 identical over 8 bases. The material sequenced was peripheral blood. The receptor's source is a man of 80 years or more with acute or convalescent COVID-19. DNA for the CDR3: TGCAGCGGCGATCGGACAGGGATGAACACTGAAGCTTTCTTT. This sequence encodes CSGDRTGMNTEAFF.